The text below deals with one T cell receptor beta chain. Antigen: not known. The whole isolated RNA underwent reverse transcription, so sequencing captured expressed TCRB transcripts. Measured with immunoSEQ multiplex PCR; TCRdb has only the in-frame clones, and not every one. The table includes around 250,000 clones, roughly 25% detected once. This CDR3 is 17 amino acids long. The germline V gene encodes CDR1 MDHEN and CDR2 SYDVKM. V shed 6 bases and J 6 bases; nucleotides not matched to a gene: 8. The record originates from a study of beta chain features in type 1 diabetes. Study details: Sorted cells, 107,917,701 in number, were examined across all samples.

Study-wide results and limits: Researchers report that Type 1 diabetes patients had moderately but significantly shorter TCRB CDR3s across all four CD4+ subsets. Within patients, naive, central memory and Treg TCRB repertoires seemed more similar than within healthy donors.

The clonotype originates from a woman aged 25 to 45 with type 1 diabetes. The chain is built from TRBV28 and TRBJ2-1, with 16 bases identical to TRBD2. Sequencing was carried out using naive CD4+ T cells from blood. CDR3 DNA: TGTGCCAGCAGCCCGGGACTAGCGGGAGGGAGTTTCAATGAGCAGTTCTTC. It yields the protein CASSPGLAGGSFNEQFF.